These 2 T cell receptor beta chains came from one sample sequenced in a study of blood T cell repertoires in COVID-19. Here immunoSEQ multiplex PCR was the method, and the copy in TCRdb shows in-frame clones only, minus some. The sample lists approximately 150,000 clones, over 80% seen once, with 1.5% to 2% in the top ten. Material for sequencing was peripheral blood. Receptors were obtained from a human donor in a cohort sampled during active COVID-19.

The chain couples TRBV7-2 to TRBJ2-7; D possibly corresponds to TRBD1 (6 bases). CDR1 and CDR2 (germline): SGHTA, FQGNSA. The CDR3 totals 13 residues. V was trimmed by 6 bases and J by 5 bases, leaving 14 bases between them. CDR3 region: CASRAQGVHEQYF. The CDR3 DNA sequence: TGTGCCAGCAGAGCACAGGGTGTACACGAGCAGTACTTC.

The CDR3 coding sequence is TGTGCCAGCAGTTACTCCGAGGAAAAACTGTTTTTT. Its protein product is CASSYSEEKLFF. This rearrangement joins TRBV6-6 to TRBJ1-4; D unclear. Germline V CDR1 and CDR2: MNHNY, SVGAGI (reference sequence). The V and J ends lost 0 bases and 8 bases respectively, with 4 bases between them. This CDR3 is built from 12 residues.